This T cell receptor (beta chain) is from a study of T cell repertoires in cytomegalovirus infection. The CDR3 extends over 15 amino acids. J lost 2 bases, V lost 5 bases, and 5 bases had no gene match. Germline V lookup: CDR1 SGHAT, CDR2 FQNNGV. Of note for this clonotype: Its specificity is unknown.

TCRdb re-analysed the reads in MiXCR, keeping a single row per CDR3 protein. The sample includes about 480,000 distinct CDR3 sequences, around a third of them seen just once. This chain uses TRBV11-2 with TRBJ2-7, with 11 nucleotides matching TRBD2. This specimen was cultured PBMCs, taken from culture after CMV antigen stimulation. The sequence derives from a human donor in good health (CMV status not recorded). Some clones in this sample may be carry-over from other donors' samples. CDR3 bases: TGTGCCAGCAGCGCAGTAGCGGGAGGGCCCTACGAGCAGTACGTC. Residues: CASSAVAGGPYEQYV.